The rows below give T cell receptor beta chains drawn from one sample of a study of blood T cell repertoires in COVID-19. Profiling relied on immunoSEQ multiplex PCR, and the TCRdb table lists in-frame clones only, not all of them. The sample contains 360,000 or so clones, around nine tenths of which appear only once. Sequenced input: PBMCs or T cells enriched from blood (not recorded which). The receptors originated from a woman under 40 who had recovered from COVID-19. Both conserved end residues are part of each CDR3. D genes are given only for firm matches. Clone size is given for some rows only: seen once, a few or many times, or a class if the clone is expanded.

V,D,size,J,DNA,CDR3
TRBV3-1/TRBV3-2,.,.,TRBJ2-1,TGTGCCAGCAGCCAAGCCTCAGGGAACTCCTACAATGAGCAGTTCTTC,CASSQASGNSYNEQFF
TRBV5-4,TRBD2,.,TRBJ2-7,TGTGCCAGCAGCCCCCCGGGGGGCTACGAGCAGTACTTC,CASSPPGGYEQYF
TRBV5-8,.,.,TRBJ1-1,TGTGCCAGCATGGAGACTCAGGGTCGATGGACTGAAGCTTTCTTT,CASMETQGRWTEAFF
TRBV30,.,few,TRBJ2-1,TGTTATGCGGGGATGAACAATGAGCAGTTCTTC,CYAGMNNEQFF
TRBV5-5,.,.,TRBJ1-1,TGTGCCAGCAGCTTGCGATCAGATAACCGTTTCTTT,CASSLRSDNRFF
TRBV5-5,TRBD1,.,TRBJ2-7,TGTGCCAGCAGCGTCTGGCAGGTGGACAGGGGGTTTGGGAAGGAGCAGTACTTC,CASSVWQVDRGFGKEQYF
TRBV24-1,.,.,TRBJ2-7,TGTGCCACCAGTGATTCCCTTTCGGGGAAGGCGCAGTACTTC,CATSDSLSGKAQYF
TRBV28,TRBD1,once,TRBJ1-4,TGTGCCAGCAGAACAGGGGGAAATGAAAAACTGTTTTTT,CASRTGGNEKLFF
TRBV29-1,TRBD1,few,TRBJ1-1,TGCAGCTTTAGGGGACAGGGGACTGAAGCTTTCTTT,CSFRGQGTEAFF
TRBV15,.,.,TRBJ1-2,TGTGCCACCAGCAGGAAGACAGTAGTTGGCTACACCTTC,CATSRKTVVGYTF
TRBV5-4,.,few,TRBJ2-7,TGTGCCAGCAGCTTGGGACAGCCCTCCTACGAGCAGTACTTC,CASSLGQPSYEQYF
TRBV27,.,many,TRBJ2-7,TGTGCCAGCAGTTTTAGTACAGGCTTGAACGAGCAGTACTTC,CASSFSTGLNEQYF
TRBV7-8,.,.,TRBJ1-2,TGTGCCAGCAGTCTAACCGGGACACGTAACTACACCTTC,CASSLTGTRNYTF
TRBV9,.,.,TRBJ2-1,TGTGCCAGCAGCGTAGCTCGGGTTAGGCTAGCTGATAACAATGAGCAGTTCTTC,CASSVARVRLADNNEQFF
TRBV7-8,.,.,TRBJ1-2,TGTGCCAGCAGCTTAGTGGCAGGGGTTAACTATGGCTACACCTTC,CASSLVAGVNYGYTF
TRBV5-8,.,.,TRBJ2-5,TGTGCCAGCAGCTTCAACGACAGATACCAAGAGACCCAGTACTTC,CASSFNDRYQETQYF
TRBV28,TRBD1,.,TRBJ1-4,TGTGCCAGCAGTCGGACATTCAGGGGGGCTAATGAAAAACTGTTTTTT,CASSRTFRGANEKLFF
TRBV19,TRBD1,.,TRBJ2-4,TGTGCCAGTAGTATAGTGAGGGTAGGGACAGTTGCCAAAAACATTCAGTACTTC,CASSIVRVGTVAKNIQYF
TRBV2,.,.,TRBJ1-1,TGTGCCAGCAGTAGGAGGACAGCTCTGAACACTGAAGCTTTCTTT,CASSRRTALNTEAFF
TRBV9,.,.,TRBJ2-5,TGTGCCAGCAGCGTAGGGACTACTATCCAAGAGACCCAGTACTTC,CASSVGTTIQETQYF
TRBV9,.,.,TRBJ1-5,TGTGCCAGCAGCGTAGGTCAGAATAGCAATCAGCCCCAGCATTTT,CASSVGQNSNQPQHF
TRBV5-1,.,.,TRBJ1-3,TGCGCCAGCAGCTTGGGACAATCTGGAAACACCATATATTTT,CASSLGQSGNTIYF
TRBV2,TRBD1,.,TRBJ1-1,TGTGCCATCCTCCCCAGGGGGGAAGTTCGAACTGAAGCTTTCTTT,CAILPRGEVRTEAFF
TRBV5-1,TRBD1,.,TRBJ2-3,TGCGCCAGCAGCTTGACAGGGGGCAGCACAGATACGCAGTATTTT,CASSLTGGSTDTQYF
TRBV5-1,TRBD1,.,TRBJ2-7,TGCGCCAGCAGCTTGTCCCCGGGACAGGGATACGAGCAGTACTTC,CASSLSPGQGYEQYF
TRBV18,.,.,TRBJ1-1,TGTGCCAGCTCACCTCTCCGGTCGCGGCAGGGTGACACTGAAGCTTTCTTT,CASSPLRSRQGDTEAFF
TRBV5-3,TRBD1,.,TRBJ2-7,TGTGCCAGAAGCTGTACAGGGGCTGCCTACGAGCAGTACTTC,CARSCTGAAYEQYF
TRBV10-2,.,once,TRBJ2-3,TGCGCCAGCCAAAAGGAGGGACAGAAGAGGTGGCTTACGCAGTATTTT,CASQKEGQKRWLTQYF
TRBV6-5,TRBD1,.,TRBJ2-7,TGTGCCAGCAGCCCCGGGACAGCAGTTTACGAGCAGTACTTC,CASSPGTAVYEQYF
TRBV9,.,once,TRBJ2-5,TGTGCCAGCGGTGGGGGCGGTAAAGAGACCCAGTACTTC,CASGGGGKETQYF
TRBV2,.,.,TRBJ1-4,TGTGCCAGCAGTGGCAATGCGGGGAATGAAAAACTGTTTTTT,CASSGNAGNEKLFF
TRBV14,.,.,TRBJ2-4,TGTGCCAGCAGCCACGGTTATTTTCAGTACTTC,CASSHGYFQYF
TRBV5-8,TRBD2,.,TRBJ2-1,TGTGCCAGCAGCACAGGACTAGCGGGGTACAATGAGCAGTTCTTC,CASSTGLAGYNEQFF
TRBV9,TRBD1,.,TRBJ2-3,TGTGCCAGCAGCCCGGCGGACAGGGTGAACGCAGATACGCAGTATTTT,CASSPADRVNADTQYF